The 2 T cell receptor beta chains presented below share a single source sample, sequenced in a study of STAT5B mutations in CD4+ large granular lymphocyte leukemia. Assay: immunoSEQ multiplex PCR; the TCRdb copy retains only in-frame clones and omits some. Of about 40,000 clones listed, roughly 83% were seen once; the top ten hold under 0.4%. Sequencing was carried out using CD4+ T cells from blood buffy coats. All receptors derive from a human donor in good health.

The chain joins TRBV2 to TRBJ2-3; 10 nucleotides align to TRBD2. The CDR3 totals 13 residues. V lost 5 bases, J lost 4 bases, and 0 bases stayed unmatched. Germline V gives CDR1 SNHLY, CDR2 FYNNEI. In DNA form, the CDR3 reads TGTGCCAGCAGTCTAGCGGGAGCAGATACGCAGTATTTT. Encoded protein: CASSLAGADTQYF.

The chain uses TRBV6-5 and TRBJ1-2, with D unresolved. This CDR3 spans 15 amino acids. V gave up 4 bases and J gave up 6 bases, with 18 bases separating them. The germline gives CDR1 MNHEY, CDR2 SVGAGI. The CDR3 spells CASSCSVVSPDGYTF. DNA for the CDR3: TGTGCCAGCAGTTGCTCGGTCGTCTCCCCGGATGGCTACACCTTC.